This is a list of T cell receptor beta chains from one sample in a study of chemoradiotherapy in HPV16-positive cancers. TCRdb's table, derived via immunoSEQ multiplex PCR, lists solely in-frame clones and lacks some. The table records 1,000 to 1,500 clones, 80% to 90% of them present only once. Sample: tumor tissue, taken from a patient who underwent chemoradiotherapy. Source of these receptors: a human donor with HPV-associated anogenital cancer. Each CDR3 is given with its conserved first and last residue. Each record gives: D gene, J gene, V gene, clone size, CDR3 protein, CDR3 DNA. D genes are given only for firm matches. Expanded clones get a size class; other rows say once, few or many, or leave the size out.

- | TRBJ2-7 | TRBV6-1 | - | CATAIPGFSYEQYF | TGTGCCACCGCCATCCCAGGGTTCTCCTACGAGCAGTACTTC
TRBD1 | TRBJ1-2 | TRBV5-4 | - | CASSIPDRGRHGYTF | TGTGCCAGCAGCATCCCTGACAGGGGGCGCCATGGCTACACCTTC
TRBD2 | TRBJ2-3 | TRBV9 | - | CASTVVLCGRSASTDTQYF | TGTGCCAGCACCGTAGTCCTCTGCGGGAGGAGTGCTAGCACAGATACGCAGTATTTT
TRBD2 | TRBJ2-5 | TRBV2 | large | CASTIAGVRETQYF | TGTGCCAGCACTATAGCGGGAGTCAGGGAGACCCAGTACTTC
- | TRBJ1-2 | TRBV18 | - | CASSPDRWMGYTF | TGTGCCAGCTCACCGGACAGATGGATGGGCTACACCTTC
TRBD1 | TRBJ2-5 | TRBV19 | - | CASSPRGRGQLGETQYF | TGTGCCAGTAGTCCCCGGGGCAGGGGGCAGCTAGGGGAGACCCAGTACTTC
TRBD2 | TRBJ2-2 | TRBV25-1 | - | CASRFAGGNGELFF | TGTGCCAGCAGGTTCGCGGGAGGTAACGGGGAGCTGTTTTTT
- | TRBJ2-7 | TRBV27 | - | CASSFNPLGGFYEQYF | TGTGCCAGCAGTTTCAACCCCTTGGGCGGGTTCTACGAGCAGTACTTC
- | TRBJ1-2 | TRBV6-5 | - | CASSYGASYGYTF | TGTGCCAGCAGTTACGGGGCAAGCTATGGCTACACCTTC
TRBD2 | TRBJ2-2 | TRBV5-1 | - | CASSLALAGRTGELFF | TGCGCCAGCAGCTTGGCCCTAGCGGGAAGAACCGGGGAGCTGTTTTTT
- | TRBJ2-3 | TRBV7-2 | - | CASSLARDLTDTQYF | TGTGCCAGCAGCTTAGCCCGGGACTTAACAGATACGCAGTATTTT
- | TRBJ1-2 | TRBV28 | - | CASSLLRVIYGYTF | TGTGCCAGCAGTTTATTGAGGGTTATCTATGGCTACACCTTC
TRBD1 | TRBJ1-1 | TRBV7-9 | - | CASSAKTGGLNTEAFF | TGTGCCAGCAGCGCGAAGACAGGGGGGTTGAACACTGAAGCTTTCTTT
- | TRBJ2-5 | TRBV5-1 | - | CASRARGPSGEETQYF | TGCGCCAGCAGGGCTCGGGGGCCTAGCGGAGAAGAGACCCAGTACTTC
- | TRBJ1-2 | TRBV6-4 | - | CASSDDGGGDYGYTF | TGTGCCAGCAGTGACGATGGAGGGGGAGACTATGGCTACACCTTC
- | TRBJ2-2 | TRBV7-8 | few | CASSSRGVGLSSGELFF | TGTGCCAGCAGCTCCCGGGGAGTGGGTCTGTCGTCCGGGGAGCTGTTTTTT
TRBD1 | TRBJ2-3 | TRBV29-1 | - | CSVEPRTGGTDTQYF | TGCAGCGTTGAACCACGTACAGGGGGCACAGATACGCAGTATTTT
- | TRBJ1-1 | TRBV28 | - | CASTPGPLNTEAFF | TGTGCCAGCACACCGGGACCGTTGAACACTGAAGCTTTCTTT
TRBD1 | TRBJ2-1 | TRBV7-9 | - | CASSSPGQAYNEQFF | TGTGCCAGCAGCTCTCCGGGACAGGCCTACAATGAGCAGTTCTTC
- | TRBJ2-1 | TRBV6-5 | once | CASTQGLGANEQFF | TGTGCCAGCACCCAGGGGCTAGGGGCCAATGAGCAGTTCTTC
TRBD2 | TRBJ2-1 | TRBV10-3 | - | CAIRDRTSGKGNEQFF | TGTGCCATCAGGGACCGGACTAGCGGGAAAGGGAATGAGCAGTTCTTC
- | TRBJ2-1 | TRBV21-1 | - | CASNRTERENEQFF | TGTGCCAGCAACCGGACGGAAAGGGAGAATGAGCAGTTCTTC
- | TRBJ2-7 | TRBV11-2 | - | CASSSGVAGSYEQYF | TGTGCCAGCAGCTCAGGGGTAGCGGGCTCCTACGAGCAGTACTTC
- | TRBJ2-1 | TRBV6-5 | - | CASSEFQGNEQFF | TGTGCCAGCAGCGAATTTCAGGGGAATGAGCAGTTCTTC
TRBD2 | TRBJ2-2 | TRBV19 | - | CASSPHLAGGLAATGELFF | TGTGCCAGTAGTCCCCACCTCGCGGGGGGACTAGCGGCGACCGGGGAGCTGTTTTTT
TRBD1 | TRBJ2-5 | TRBV7-2 | - | CASSLAGQPEETQYF | TGTGCCAGCAGCTTAGCGGGACAGCCAGAAGAGACCCAGTACTTC
- | TRBJ1-5 | TRBV4-3 | - | CASSPTRGRQPQHF | TGCGCCAGCAGCCCCACAAGGGGACGGCAGCCCCAGCATTTT
- | TRBJ2-7 | TRBV2 | large | CASSRGEQYF | TGTGCCAGCAGTAGGGGCGAGCAGTACTTC
- | TRBJ2-4 | TRBV30 | - | CAWSVKGSLAKNIQYF | TGTGCCTGGAGTGTAAAGGGCTCCTTAGCCAAAAACATTCAGTACTTC
TRBD2 | TRBJ2-1 | TRBV4-3 | - | CASSQLPGTSGFDEQFF | TGCGCCAGCAGCCAACTACCCGGGACTAGCGGGTTTGATGAGCAGTTCTTC
TRBD1 | TRBJ1-4 | TRBV5-6 | once | CASSLGQKAGEKLFF | TGTGCCAGCAGCCTGGGACAGAAGGCCGGTGAAAAACTGTTTTTT
- | TRBJ2-1 | TRBV28 | - | CASATTYNEQFF | TGTGCCAGCGCGACGACCTACAATGAGCAGTTCTTC
- | TRBJ2-1 | TRBV11-1 | - | CASSSIAEEEQFF | TGTGCCAGCAGCTCAATAGCGGAAGAGGAGCAGTTCTTC
- | TRBJ1-4 | TRBV5-1 | - | CASSLGIGRNEKLFF | TGCGCCAGCAGCTTGGGGATAGGGCGGAATGAAAAACTGTTTTTT
- | TRBJ2-4 | TRBV2 | - | CASSLGNIQYF | TGTGCCAGCAGCCTCGGGAACATTCAGTACTTC
- | TRBJ1-5 | TRBV2 | - | CASSAREHSNQPQHF | TGTGCCAGCAGTGCCCGGGAACATAGCAATCAGCCCCAGCATTTT
- | TRBJ2-6 | TRBV28 | - | CASSLYAGANVLTF | TGTGCCAGCAGTTTGTATGCTGGGGCCAACGTCCTGACTTTC
TRBD1 | TRBJ2-1 | TRBV7-2 | few | CASSSRDRVLDEQFF | TGTGCCAGCAGCAGCCGGGACAGGGTTTTAGATGAGCAGTTCTTC
- | TRBJ2-6 | TRBV5-4 | - | CASSNGQPGANVLTF | TGTGCCAGCAGTAACGGCCAACCTGGGGCCAACGTCCTGACTTTC
TRBD1 | TRBJ2-2 | TRBV6-5 | - | CASGYIGTGNGELFF | TGTGCCAGCGGCTACATTGGGACAGGGAACGGGGAGCTGTTTTTT
- | TRBJ1-5 | TRBV6-1 | - | CASRERQRMRPQHF | TGTGCCAGCAGAGAAAGACAGCGGATGAGGCCCCAGCATTTT
TRBD1 | TRBJ2-1 | TRBV30 | - | CAWTRNSGTGNNEQFF | TGTGCCTGGACAAGAAACTCCGGGACAGGTAACAATGAGCAGTTCTTC
- | TRBJ1-2 | TRBV5-1 | - | CASSLPGAGAYGYTF | TGCGCCAGCAGCTTGCCGGGTGCAGGGGCCTATGGCTACACCTTC